The rows below give T cell receptor beta chains drawn from one sample of a study of HIV-infected patients and healthy controls. TCRdb passed the 5' RACE reads through MiXCR, listing each CDR3 protein once. This sample has fewer than 11,000 distinct CDR3 sequences, with roughly 4.8% found just once. The specimen comprised blood, sampled before antiretroviral therapy. These receptors originate from an adult with HIV infection. Each CDR3 is given with its conserved first and last residue. D genes are given only for firm matches. The size entry gives once, few or many counts, or a class when the clone is expanded.

TRBJ1-5 medium-sized TRBV5-1 NA CASSPGALGNQPQHF TGCGCCAGCAGCCCCGGGGCGCTTGGCAATCAGCCCCAGCATTTT
TRBJ2-2 many TRBV29-1 NA CSVQGANTGELFF TGCAGCGTTCAAGGGGCGAACACCGGGGAGCTGTTTTTT
TRBJ2-7 many TRBV29-1 NA CSAVGASYSYEQYF TGCAGCGCTGTAGGGGCCTCCTACTCCTACGAGCAGTACTTC
TRBJ2-7 medium-sized TRBV11-2 NA CASTSSAREQYF TGTGCCAGCACCTCCTCCGCGAGGGAGCAGTACTTC
TRBJ2-3 many TRBV24-1 NA CATSEGGGGTDTQYF TGTGCCACCAGTGAAGGGGGCGGGGGCACAGATACGCAGTATTTT
TRBJ2-7 many TRBV6-6 NA CASEGLTYEQYF TGTGCCAGCGAGGGGTTAACCTACGAGCAGTACTTC
TRBJ2-2 many TRBV7-9 TRBD2 CASSLREVAGTGELFF TGTGCCAGCAGCTTACGGGAGGTAGCGGGCACCGGGGAGCTGTTTTTT
TRBJ2-2 many TRBV7-9 NA CASSLTIGDFTGELFF TGTGCCAGCAGCTTAACTATCGGGGACTTCACCGGGGAGCTGTTTTTT
TRBJ2-1 medium-sized TRBV24-1 TRBD1 CATSDYRDSIYNEQFF TGTGCCACCAGTGACTACCGGGACAGCATCTACAATGAGCAGTTCTTC
TRBJ2-7 many TRBV4-1 NA CASSQGIGTYEQYF TGCGCCAGCAGCCAAGGTATTGGGACGTACGAGCAGTACTTC
TRBJ2-7 many TRBV5-1 TRBD2 CASSLLAGDASEQYF TGCGCCAGCAGCTTGTTGGCGGGGGATGCGAGCGAGCAGTACTTC
TRBJ2-1 medium-sized TRBV6-2/TRBV6-3 NA CATTTSSYNEQFF TGTGCCACCACTACTAGCTCCTACAATGAGCAGTTCTTC
TRBJ2-3 many TRBV7-2 NA CASSLARSGISTDTQYF TGTGCCAGCAGCTTAGCGCGGTCGGGGATTAGCACAGATACGCAGTATTTT
TRBJ2-7 many TRBV11-2 NA CASSFGSGPYEQYF TGTGCCAGCAGCTTTGGTAGCGGACCCTACGAGCAGTACTTC
TRBJ1-1 many TRBV27 NA CASSWGGAAAEAFF TGTGCCAGCAGTTGGGGTGGCGCCGCCGCTGAAGCTTTCTTT
TRBJ2-3 many TRBV5-1 NA CASRGSGGGTTDTQYF TGCGCCAGCAGAGGTAGCGGAGGGGGAACAACAGATACGCAGTATTTT
TRBJ2-5 many TRBV18 NA CASSPLMGETQYF TGTGCCAGCTCACCTCTAATGGGAGAGACCCAGTACTTC
TRBJ2-1 many TRBV11-2 TRBD2 CASSPTSGGAYEQFF TGTGCCAGCAGCCCGACTAGCGGGGGTGCTTATGAGCAGTTCTTC
TRBJ2-7 many TRBV30 NA CAWSLSPDSSYEQYF TGTGCCTGGAGTTTATCACCGGACAGCTCCTACGAGCAGTACTTC
TRBJ2-3 medium-sized TRBV5-5 TRBD2 CASSFQLAGADTQYF TGTGCCAGCAGCTTCCAACTAGCGGGAGCAGATACGCAGTATTTT
TRBJ2-7 many TRBV12-3/TRBV12-4 NA CASSLYRGGDEQYF TGTGCCAGCAGCTTATATCGAGGGGGGGACGAGCAGTACTTC
TRBJ2-5 many TRBV7-7 TRBD2 CASSLAPKSQAGETGTQYF TGTGCCAGCAGCTTAGCCCCGAAGAGCCAAGCGGGAGAGACCGGGACCCAGTACTTC
TRBJ2-3 many TRBV10-2 NA CASIGRNQADTQYF TGCGCCAGCATCGGGCGGAACCAAGCAGATACGCAGTATTTT
TRBJ1-4 many TRBV5-1 NA CASRLQGATNEKLFF TGCGCCAGCAGACTCCAGGGAGCAACTAATGAAAAACTGTTTTTT
TRBJ1-3 many TRBV11-2 NA CASSSSRASSSGNTIYF TGTGCCAGCAGCTCTTCCAGGGCCTCCTCTTCTGGAAACACCATATATTTT
TRBJ2-7 many TRBV2 NA CASGGALYEQYF TGTGCCAGCGGGGGGGCCCTCTACGAGCAGTACTTC
TRBJ2-7 many TRBV7-2 TRBD2 CASSAQLAGGHEQYF TGTGCCAGCAGCGCCCAACTAGCGGGGGGCCACGAGCAGTACTTC